The 23 T cell receptor beta chains reported below all come from one sample, sequenced in a study of CD4 T cells in relation to SARS-CoV-2 and coronaviruses (dated by TCRdb to about 2021). No antigen is known for these receptors. To prepare the library, the immunoSEQ multiplex PCR assay was applied. TCRdb took over this immuneACCESS table, retaining in-frame rearrangements with V and J assigned. Such tables are incomplete; in checked studies, under half of the missing clones stem from an unresolved V gene, and the remainder is unexplained. This sample is represented by roughly 30,000 clones; 76% of them were singletons. Of the sample, approximately 14% is held by the ten largest clones. CD4+ T cells from unexposed donors were collected before the COVID-19 pandemic (2011-2018). After around ten days of culture, CD4+ T cells were isolated with the EasySep CD4+ T cell isolation kit. The sample consisted of CD4+ T cells from PBMCs, cultured in vitro. These receptors originate from a human donor in good health.

J is TRBJ2-7 and V is TRBV3-1 (or the pseudogene TRBV3-2); D is perhaps TRBD2 (7 bases). Looked up from germline, CDR1 is LGHDT and CDR2 is YNNKEL (reference sequence). The V end was cut by 1 base, the J end by 2 bases, with 12 bases between. The CDR3 is 15 residues long. CDR3 coding DNA: TGTGCCAGCAGCCAAGGTGGGGGGGGGCCCTACGAGCAGTACTTC. It codes for CASSQGGGGPYEQYF.

The rearrangement links TRBV6-5 to TRBJ1-2; D unclear. The CDR3 sequence is 13 residues long. Germline CDR1 is MNHEY and CDR2 is SVGAGI. Trimming removed 6 bases from V and 0 bases from J, with 8 bases in between. The CDR3 loop reads CASRPTANYGYTF. The CDR3 bases are TGTGCCAGCAGACCAACAGCTAACTATGGCTACACCTTC.

This clone has a single count. The chain combines TRBV10-3 with TRBJ2-1; possibly TRBD1 for D (6 bases). V was pared by 0 bases and J by 8 bases, with 11 bases between. The CDR3 spans 14 residues. CDR1 and CDR2 (germline): ENHRY, SYGVKD. CDR3 nucleotide sequence: TGTGCCATCAGTGAGTCCTCGGACAGACATGAGCAGTTCTTC. It translates to CAISESSDRHEQFF.

This chain joins TRBV4-2 and TRBJ2-1; 9 bases line up with TRBD2. J lost 6 bases, V lost 5 bases, and 11 bases had no gene match. Germline CDR1 reads LGHNA; CDR2 reads YNFKEQ. The length of the CDR3 is 16 residues. The CDR3, as DNA: TGTGCCAGCAGCGCCCTTAGCGGGAGATCGGTCAATGAGCAGTTCTTC. Protein: CASSALSGRSVNEQFF.

This sequence joins TRBV5-4 and TRBJ1-2; possible D gene TRBD1, 6 bases. V was shortened by 0 bases and J by 3 bases, with 12 bases between the two germline ends. The length of the CDR3 is 15 residues. Looked up from germline, CDR1 is SGHNT and CDR2 is YYREEE (reference sequence). The CDR3 DNA sequence: TGTGCCAGCAGCTTGGCCGGGAACAGGGACTATGGCTACACCTTC. Translated, it gives CASSLAGNRDYGYTF.

This sequence joins TRBV7-4 and TRBJ1-2; 7 bases are a match to TRBD1. V lost 1 base to trimming and J lost 2 bases; unmatched junction nucleotides: 4. Germline V gives CDR1 SGHVT, CDR2 SQSDAQ. This CDR3 contains 15 residues. CDR3 loop: CASSLGTGENYGYTF. Here the CDR3 DNA reads TGTGCCAGCAGCTTAGGGACAGGTGAGAACTATGGCTACACCTTC.

This clone occurred a few times. The J gene is TRBJ2-6, the V gene TRBV19; tentatively, D is TRBD2 (6 bases). CDR3 length equals 15 residues. V lost 7 bases, J lost 4 bases, and 14 bases lay in between. In germline, CDR1 is LNHDA, CDR2 SQIVND (reference sequence). CDR3 sequence reads: CASTTWGEGANVLTF. CDR3 DNA: TGTGCCAGTACGACCTGGGGGGAGGGGGCCAACGTCCTGACTTTC.

This clone was observed a few times. The V call is TRBV4-3, the J call TRBJ1-6; TRBD1 matches at 7 bases. V trimming: 0 bases; J trimming: 9 bases; junction bases outside the gene matches: 14. Germline CDR1 LGHNA, CDR2 YSLEER. The CDR3 sequence is 18 residues long. CDR3 amino acids: CASSQDGGAGGYGSPLHF. For the CDR3, the DNA is TGCGCCAGCAGCCAAGATGGAGGGGCAGGGGGATATGGTTCACCCCTCCACTTT.

V is TRBV2 and J is TRBJ1-5; no reliable D call. The CDR3 has 13 residues. V was pared by 6 bases and J by 6 bases, with 12 bases between. Germline V gene sequence: CDR1 SNHLY, CDR2 FYNNEI. The CDR3: CASRGYVTQPQHF. The CDR3 DNA is TGTGCCAGCAGGGGTTACGTTACTCAGCCCCAGCATTTT.

The chain recombines TRBV2 with TRBJ1-2; 7 nucleotides line up with TRBD1. V lost 6 bases to trimming and J lost 2 bases; unmatched junction nucleotides: 6. The CDR3 is 14 residues long. Looked up from germline, CDR1 is SNHLY and CDR2 is FYNNEI. DNA for the CDR3: TGTGCCAGCAGAGGACAGGCTTTGAACTATGGCTACACCTTC. Amino acid sequence: CASRGQALNYGYTF.

The chain links TRBV12-3 or TRBV12-4 to TRBJ1-5; possibly TRBD1 for D (5 bases). The CDR3 extends over 13 amino acids. Trimming took 3 bases from V and 4 from J, leaving 7 bases between them. In DNA, the CDR3 is TGTGCCAGCAGTTTTTCAGGGAATCAGCCCCAGCATTTT. This codes for CASSFSGNQPQHF.

The J gene is TRBJ2-3, the V gene TRBV4-3; D may be TRBD1 or TRBD2 (5 bases each). Trimming pared 6 bases from V and 7 bases from J, leaving 14 bases between. Germline V gene data show CDR1 as LGHNA and CDR2 as YSLEER. This CDR3 has 13 amino acids. CDR3 loop: CASRSGRDHTQYF. CDR3 nucleotide sequence: TGCGCCAGCAGATCCGGCAGGGACCATACGCAGTATTTT.

There are a few counts of this clone. This sequence joins TRBV7-9 and TRBJ1-6; 7 bases fit TRBD1. Trimming removed 7 bases from V and 7 bases from J; junction bases left unmatched: 7. CDR3 length: 14 amino acids. Germline lookup yields CDR1 SEHNR and CDR2 FQNEAQ (reference sequence). CDR3 DNA: TGTGCCAGCAACTGGGACAGCGAGAATTCACCCCTCCACTTT. It translates to CASNWDSENSPLHF.

The chain carries TRBV6-5 and TRBJ2-1, with TRBD2 matching over 10 bases. CDR3 length: 14 residues. V was clipped by 9 bases and J by 8 bases; unmatched bases: 10. Germline V gene sequence: CDR1 MNHEY, CDR2 SVGAGI. The CDR3 is CARKLAGERDEQFF. CDR3 DNA: TGTGCCAGGAAGCTAGCGGGAGAAAGGGATGAGCAGTTCTTC.

V is TRBV4-1 and J is TRBJ2-1; D perhaps matches TRBD1 (8 bases). CDR1 and CDR2 from the germline V gene are MGHRA and YSYEKL. The CDR3 loop spans 15 amino acids. V gave up 2 bases and J gave up 12 bases, with 20 bases separating them. This chain's CDR3 is CASSQRGGQARRQFF. The DNA for the CDR3 is TGCGCCAGCAGCCAAAGGGGGGGACAGGCGCGAAGGCAGTTCTTC.

The V and J genes are TRBV5-6 and TRBJ1-2; D call uncertain. Germline-derived CDR1 and CDR2 are SGHDT and YYEEEE. V was trimmed by 3 bases and J by 11 bases, leaving 17 bases between them. This CDR3 region has 13 residues. The CDR3 is CASSWERSGGYTF. CDR3 nucleotide sequence: TGTGCCAGCAGCTGGGAACGGTCGGGAGGGTACACCTTC.

The chain employs TRBV27 and TRBJ2-2; TRBD1 matches at 7 bases. The germline V gene has CDR1 MNHEY and CDR2 SMNVEV (reference sequence). The CDR3 is 15 residues long. Trimming took 11 bases from V and 4 from J; bases not matched to a gene: 13. The DNA for the CDR3 is TGTGCCTCTCGCGCCCGACAGGGTCCCACCGGGGAGCTGTTTTTT. Amino acids: CASRARQGPTGELFF.

The V and J genes are TRBV3-1 (or the pseudogene TRBV3-2) and TRBJ2-1, with 10 bases identical to TRBD1. This CDR3 has 15 amino acids. Per germline, CDR1 LGHDT and CDR2 YNNKEL (reference sequence). V was clipped by 4 bases and J by 7 bases; unmatched bases: 7. The CDR3 DNA reads TGTGCCAGCAGCCTTAATCCGGGACAGGGGAATGAGCAGTTCTTC. It specifies CASSLNPGQGNEQFF.

This rearrangement joins TRBV6-4 to TRBJ1-6, with D unclear. V was pared by 3 bases and J by 9 bases, with 9 bases between. Germline V gives CDR1 MRHNA, CDR2 SNTAGT. This CDR3 comprises 13 residues. This CDR3 is CASSELNGSPLHF. The CDR3 nucleotides read TGTGCCAGCAGTGAACTGAACGGTTCACCCCTCCACTTT.

The CDR3 sequence: CASSMNSPRSGANVLTF. The CDR3 DNA follows: TGTGCCAGTAGTATGAACAGTCCGCGCTCTGGGGCCAACGTCCTGACTTTC. The chain links TRBV19 to TRBJ2-6, with D unclear. V was clipped by 3 bases and J by 0 bases, with 12 bases between them. Germline assignment: CDR1 LNHDA and CDR2 SQIVND (reference sequence). CDR3 size: 17 residues.

This clone was detected a few times. This chain connects TRBV3-1 (or the pseudogene TRBV3-2) to TRBJ2-5, with 8 positions matching TRBD2. CDR1 is LGHDT, CDR2 YNNKEL, per germline (reference sequence). CDR3 length: 12 residues. Trimming at V came to 10 bases and at J to 5 bases, leaving 6 bases not matched to a gene. The DNA for the CDR3 is TGTGCCACGGGCCGGGAGGGGGAGACCCAGTACTTC. Protein product: CATGREGETQYF.

The V gene is TRBV9, the J gene TRBJ2-1, with TRBD2 as a possible D gene (5 bases). The CDR3 runs 13 residues. Between the trimmed V and J ends, which lost 0 bases and 8 bases, there was a span of 9 bases. CDR1 SGDLS and CDR2 YYNGEE come from the germline V gene. The CDR3 spells CASSVVGLDEQFF. CDR3 sequence (DNA): TGTGCCAGCAGCGTAGTAGGACTGGATGAGCAGTTCTTC.

The chain links TRBV2 to TRBJ1-6, with D perhaps matching TRBD1 (5 bases). Trimming removed 7 bases at V and 4 bases at J, with 8 bases between. CDR3 length equals 13 residues. From germline, CDR1 is SNHLY and CDR2 FYNNEI. This CDR3 is CASNRQYNSPLHF. As DNA, the CDR3 is TGTGCCAGCAATCGACAGTATAATTCACCCCTCCACTTT.